This T cell receptor beta chain was observed in a study of T cell repertoires in cytomegalovirus infection (dated by TCRdb to 2018 to 2020). Describing the broader study: The peptide stimulations were aimed at well-studied HLA-B-restricted epitopes as well as recently identified HLA-C-restricted CMV epitopes, whose presentation resists viral immunomodulation. Donor HLA type was relevant to the analysis, as public TCR beta signatures indicated carriage of CMV infection together with the matching HLA type. Overall results and qualifications from the work: Carriers of CMV infection plus the relevant HLA type were discriminated by the cumulative frequency of public TCR beta family members in the study cohort and in an independent roughly 340-donor cohort. In the ex vivo response, HLA-C-restricted CMV-specific TCR beta clonotypes were dominant, and in two of eight donors the single most frequent clonotype came from this HLA-C-restricted group.

The sequencer was an Illumina HiSeq 1500. TCRdb trimmed public reads at Q25 via fastp, called clones via MiXCR and kept in-frame beta chains. Rows matching on CDR3 protein sequence are summarized as one entry with the most common DNA and genes. In this sample the table shows 680,000 or so distinct CDR3 sequences, 30% to 35% of which occur a single time. The ten largest account for about 18% of the sample. This specimen's treatment or condition label, interpreted: in vitro stimulation with specific CMV peptide epitopes to enrich CMV-specific T cells. This clonotype was seen a few times. The antigen it binds to is not known. Base qualities are not provided; no much larger clone lies one nucleotide away. Specimen: cultured PBMCs, collected from culture after CMV antigen stimulation. The TCR sequence derives from a human donor in good health (CMV status not recorded). Some clones in this sample may be carry-over from other donors' samples.

The encoded CDR3 is CASSQQGLYEQYF. The DNA is TGTGCCAGCAGCCAACAGGGTTTGTACGAGCAGTACTTC. The rearranged segments are TRBV11-3 and TRBJ2-7; the D gene is perhaps TRBD1, on 6 matching bases. From a lookup of the germline V gene, CDR1 and CDR2 are SGHNT and YENEEA. The CDR3 numbers 13 residues from cysteine through phenylalanine. The CDR3 DNA has 39 bases and is translated from base 1. V was cut back by 5 bases and J by 4 bases, leaving a gap of 12 bases between them.